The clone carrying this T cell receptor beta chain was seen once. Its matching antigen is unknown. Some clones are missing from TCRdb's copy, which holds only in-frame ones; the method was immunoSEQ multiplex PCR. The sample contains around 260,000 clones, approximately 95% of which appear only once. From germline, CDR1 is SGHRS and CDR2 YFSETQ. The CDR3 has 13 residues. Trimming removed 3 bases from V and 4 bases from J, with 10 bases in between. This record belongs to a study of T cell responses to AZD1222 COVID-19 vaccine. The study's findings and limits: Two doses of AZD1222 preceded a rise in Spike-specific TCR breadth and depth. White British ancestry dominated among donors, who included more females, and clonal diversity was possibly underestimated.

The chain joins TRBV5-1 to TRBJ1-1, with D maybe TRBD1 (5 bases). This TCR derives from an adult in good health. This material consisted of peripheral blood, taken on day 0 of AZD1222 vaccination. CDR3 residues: CASSWGVPTEAFF. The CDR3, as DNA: TGCGCCAGCAGCTGGGGGGTTCCCACTGAAGCTTTCTTT. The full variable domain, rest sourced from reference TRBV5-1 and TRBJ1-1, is KAGVTQTPRYLIKTRGQQVTLSCSPISGHRSVSWYQQTPGQGLQFLFEYFSETQRNKGNFPGRFSGRQFSNSRSEMNVSTLELGDSALYLCASSWGVPTEAFFGQGTRLTVV.